These 4 T cell receptor beta chains came from one sample sequenced in a study of blood T cell repertoires in COVID-19 (dated by TCRdb to 2020 to 2022). Library preparation used the immunoSEQ multiplex PCR assay. This immuneACCESS table, as held by TCRdb, lists in-frame sequences with V and J called but not all clones. Of the missing ones, under half trace to an unresolved V gene in checked studies; the others have no known cause. The sample includes under 200,000 clones, with roughly 84% observed a single time. Around 7% of the sample is in the top ten clones. Sequencing was performed on peripheral blood. The source of these receptors is a man aged 45 to 65 with active or convalescent COVID-19.

DNA for the CDR3: TGTGCCAGCAGCTTGGGTGGGGGCGCCAATCAGCCCCAGCATTTT. As protein: CASSLGGGANQPQHF. The genes are TRBV7-2 and TRBJ1-5, with D possibly being TRBD1 (6 bases). The CDR3 loop spans 15 amino acids. The V end was cut by 3 bases, the J end by 3 bases, with 12 bases between. In germline, CDR1 is SGHTA, CDR2 FQGNSA.

J is TRBJ2-3 and V is TRBV5-1; 7 positions agree with TRBD2. Trimming removed 1 base from V and 5 bases from J; junction bases left unmatched: 7. The CDR3 is 15 amino acids. The germline V gene encodes CDR1 SGHRS and CDR2 YFSETQ. This CDR3 reads CASSLLGGEGDTQYF. The CDR3 region has the DNA TGCGCCAGCAGCTTGCTGGGCGGGGAGGGAGATACGCAGTATTTT. Supplemented by reference TRBV5-1 and TRBJ2-3, the full variable domain reads KAGVTQTPRYLIKTRGQQVTLSCSPISGHRSVSWYQQTPGQGLQFLFEYFSETQRNKGNFPGRFSGRQFSNSRSEMNVSTLELGDSALYLCASSLLGGEGDTQYFGPGTRLTVL.

The rearrangement uses TRBV7-2 and TRBJ2-1; TRBD2 aligns across 9 bases. CDR1 is SGHTA and CDR2 is FQGNSA in the germline V gene. CDR3 length: 16 residues. Germline trimming cut 5 bases from V and 6 bases from J; bases unmatched to any gene: 11. CDR3 bases: TGTGCCAGCAGCCCACGCGTGGCTAGCGGGGCCAATGAGCAGTTCTTC. Its protein is CASSPRVASGANEQFF.

The rearrangement joins TRBV24-1 to TRBJ2-4; maybe TRBD1 (6 bases). This CDR3 contains 13 residues. From germline, CDR1 is KGHDR and CDR2 SFDVKD. Trimming took off 3 bases at V and 9 bases at J, with 11 bases between the two ends. CDR3 in amino acids: CATSDQTGIIQYF. The CDR3 DNA reads TGTGCCACCAGTGATCAGACAGGCATCATTCAGTACTTC.